This TCR beta chain appears in the sequencing data of a study of cytomegalovirus exposure and HLA in healthy donors. Across the study: The same platform used for the roughly 610 first-cohort repertoires was also used for the 95 to 150 validation repertoires, as a later analysis reported. General study points: Cytomegalovirus-associated TCR beta chains were listed, numbering 150 to 200. Most observed TCR sequences were rare, whereas some public TCRs were detected in many donors.

Assay: immunoSEQ multiplex PCR; the TCRdb copy retains only in-frame clones and omits some. This sample has 60,000 to 85,000 clones, with around 96% found just once. For this clone: Antigen specificity is unknown.

The CDR3 length is 13 residues. The germline V gene encodes CDR1 MDHEN and CDR2 SYDVKM. V gave up 6 bases and J gave up 0 bases, with 9 bases separating them. The sample was PBMCs. The sequence came from a woman between 18 and 30 years old in good health and CMV-seropositive. This chain links TRBV28 with TRBJ2-7; possibly TRBD1 for D (6 bases). CDR3 in amino acids: CASRRQASYEQYF. The CDR3 bases are TGTGCCAGCAGGCGACAGGCCTCCTACGAGCAGTACTTC.